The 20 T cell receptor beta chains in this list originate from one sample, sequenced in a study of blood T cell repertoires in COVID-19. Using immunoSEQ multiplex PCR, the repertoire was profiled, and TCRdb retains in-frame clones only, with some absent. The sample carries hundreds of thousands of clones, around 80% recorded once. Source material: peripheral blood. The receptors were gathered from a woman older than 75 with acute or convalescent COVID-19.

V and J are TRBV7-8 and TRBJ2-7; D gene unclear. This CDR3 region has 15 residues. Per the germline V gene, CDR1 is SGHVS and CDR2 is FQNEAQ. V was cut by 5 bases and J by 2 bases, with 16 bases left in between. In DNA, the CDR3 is TGTGCCAGCAGCCGTAGACTGCTACCCCCCTACGAGCAGTACTTC. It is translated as CASSRRLLPPYEQYF. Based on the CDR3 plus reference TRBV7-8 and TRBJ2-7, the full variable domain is GAGVSQSPRYKVAKRGQDVALRCDPISGHVSLFWYQQALGQGPEFLTYFQNEAQLDKSGLPSDRFFAERPEGSVSTLKIQRTQQEDSAVYLCASSRRLLPPYEQYFGPGTRLTVT.

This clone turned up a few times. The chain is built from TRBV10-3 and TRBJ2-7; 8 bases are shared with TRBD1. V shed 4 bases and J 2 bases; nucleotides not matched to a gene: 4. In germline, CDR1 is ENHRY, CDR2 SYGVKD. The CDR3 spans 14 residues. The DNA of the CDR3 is TGTGCCATCAGTGTGGGGACAGGAGCCTACGAGCAGTACTTC. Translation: CAISVGTGAYEQYF.

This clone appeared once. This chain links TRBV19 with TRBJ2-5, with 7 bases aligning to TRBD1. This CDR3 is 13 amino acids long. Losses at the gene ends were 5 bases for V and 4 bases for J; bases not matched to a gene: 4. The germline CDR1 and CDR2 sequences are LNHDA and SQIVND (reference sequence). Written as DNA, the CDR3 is TGTGCCAGTAGTGACAGGGCCACAGAGACCCAGTACTTC. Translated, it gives CASSDRATETQYF.

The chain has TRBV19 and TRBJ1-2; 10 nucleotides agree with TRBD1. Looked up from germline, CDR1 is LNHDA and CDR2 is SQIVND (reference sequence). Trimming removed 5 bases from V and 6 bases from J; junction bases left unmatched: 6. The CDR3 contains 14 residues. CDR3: CASSARTGGDGYTF. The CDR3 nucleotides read TGTGCCAGTAGTGCCCGGACAGGGGGGGATGGCTACACCTTC. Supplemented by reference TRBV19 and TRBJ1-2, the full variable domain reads DGGITQSPKYLFRKEGQNVTLSCEQNLNHDAMYWYRQDPGQGLRLIYYSQIVNDFQKGDIAEGYSVSREKKESFPLTVTSAQKNPTAFYLCASSARTGGDGYTFGSGTRLTVV.

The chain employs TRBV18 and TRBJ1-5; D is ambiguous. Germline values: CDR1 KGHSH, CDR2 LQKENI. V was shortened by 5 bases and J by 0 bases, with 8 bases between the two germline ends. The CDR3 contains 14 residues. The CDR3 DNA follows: TGTGCCAGCTCAGAGGGTAATAGCAATCAGCCCCAGCATTTT. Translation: CASSEGNSNQPQHF.

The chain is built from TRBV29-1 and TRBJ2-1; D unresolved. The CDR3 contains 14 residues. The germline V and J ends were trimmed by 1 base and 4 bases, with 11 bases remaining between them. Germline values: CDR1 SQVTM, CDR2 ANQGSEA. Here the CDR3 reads CSVEVSRRYNEQFF. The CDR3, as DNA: TGCAGCGTTGAAGTGTCCCGGCGGTACAATGAGCAGTTCTTC.

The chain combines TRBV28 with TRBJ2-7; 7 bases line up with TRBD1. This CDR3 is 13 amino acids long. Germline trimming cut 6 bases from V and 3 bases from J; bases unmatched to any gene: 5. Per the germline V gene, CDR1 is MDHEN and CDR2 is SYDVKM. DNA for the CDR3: TGTGCCAGCAGCCCCGGGACAGTCTACGAGCAGTACTTC. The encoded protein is CASSPGTVYEQYF.

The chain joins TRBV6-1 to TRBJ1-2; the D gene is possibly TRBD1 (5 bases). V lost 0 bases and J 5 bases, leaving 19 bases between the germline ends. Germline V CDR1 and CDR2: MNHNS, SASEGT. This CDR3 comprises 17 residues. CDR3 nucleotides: TGTGCCAGCAGTGAAGCGGTTGGAGGGGCCCTGCTATATGGCTACACCTTC. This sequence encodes CASSEAVGGALLYGYTF.

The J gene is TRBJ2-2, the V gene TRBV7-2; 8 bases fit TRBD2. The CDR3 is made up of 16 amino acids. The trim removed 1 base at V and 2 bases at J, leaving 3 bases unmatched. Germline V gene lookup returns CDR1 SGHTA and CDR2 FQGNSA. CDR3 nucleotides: TGTGCCAGCAGCTTAGAACTAGCGGTTAACACCGGGGAGCTGTTTTTT. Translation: CASSLELAVNTGELFF.

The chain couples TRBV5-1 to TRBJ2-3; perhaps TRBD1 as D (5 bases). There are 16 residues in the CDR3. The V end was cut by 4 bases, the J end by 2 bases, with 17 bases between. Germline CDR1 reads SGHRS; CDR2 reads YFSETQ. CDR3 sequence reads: CASSLVGPTDTDTQYF. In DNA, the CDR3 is TGCGCCAGCAGCCTGGTGGGTCCGACAGACACAGATACGCAGTATTTT.

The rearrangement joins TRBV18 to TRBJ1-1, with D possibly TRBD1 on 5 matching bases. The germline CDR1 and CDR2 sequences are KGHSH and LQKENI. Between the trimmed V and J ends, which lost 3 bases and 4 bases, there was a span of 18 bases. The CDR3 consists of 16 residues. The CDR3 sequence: CASSPPHGGRGTEAFF. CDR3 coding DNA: TGTGCCAGCTCACCCCCCCACGGGGGTCGGGGCACTGAAGCTTTCTTT.

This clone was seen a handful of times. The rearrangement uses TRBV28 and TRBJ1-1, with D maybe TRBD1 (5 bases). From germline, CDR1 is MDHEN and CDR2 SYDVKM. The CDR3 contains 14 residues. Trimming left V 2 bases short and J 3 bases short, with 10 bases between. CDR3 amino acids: CASSLVQADTEAFF. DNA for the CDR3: TGTGCCAGCAGTTTAGTACAGGCTGACACTGAAGCTTTCTTT.

The CDR3, as DNA: TGTGCCAGCAGCTTAGCGGGGGGGCCGGATCAGCCCCAGCATTTT. Its translation is CASSLAGGPDQPQHF. The chain is built from TRBV7-2 and TRBJ1-5; D is possibly TRBD1 (6 bases). Germline CDR1 is SGHTA and CDR2 is FQGNSA. V lost 0 bases and J 5 bases, leaving 11 bases between the germline ends. There are 15 residues in the CDR3. The full variable domain, completed using reference TRBV7-2 and TRBJ1-5, is GAGVSQSPSNKVTEKGKDVELRCDPISGHTALYWYRQSLGQGLEFLIYFQGNSAPDKSGLPSDRFSAERTGGSVSTLTIQRTQQEDSAVYLCASSLAGGPDQPQHFGDGTRLSIL.

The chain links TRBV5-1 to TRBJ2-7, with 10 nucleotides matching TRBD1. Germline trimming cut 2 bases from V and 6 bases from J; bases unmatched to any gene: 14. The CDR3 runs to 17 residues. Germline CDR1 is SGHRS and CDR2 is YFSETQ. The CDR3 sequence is CASSFDDSGQGLREQYF. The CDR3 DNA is TGCGCCAGCAGCTTCGATGATTCGGGACAGGGGCTTCGCGAGCAGTACTTC.

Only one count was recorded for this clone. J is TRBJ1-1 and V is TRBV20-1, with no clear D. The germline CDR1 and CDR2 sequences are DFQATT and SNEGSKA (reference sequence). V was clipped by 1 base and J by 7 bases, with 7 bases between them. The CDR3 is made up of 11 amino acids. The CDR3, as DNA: TGCAGTGCTAGAGGCGGGCGTGAAGCTTTCTTT. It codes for CSARGGREAFF.

This chain's CDR3 is CASSLYVEGTEAFF. The CDR3 nucleotides read TGTGCCAGCAGTTTATATGTGGAGGGTACTGAAGCTTTCTTT. The chain employs TRBV27 and TRBJ1-1; no reliable D call. The germline V gene encodes CDR1 MNHEY and CDR2 SMNVEV (reference sequence). The CDR3 is made up of 14 amino acids. The V and J ends lost 1 base and 5 bases respectively, with 11 bases between them.

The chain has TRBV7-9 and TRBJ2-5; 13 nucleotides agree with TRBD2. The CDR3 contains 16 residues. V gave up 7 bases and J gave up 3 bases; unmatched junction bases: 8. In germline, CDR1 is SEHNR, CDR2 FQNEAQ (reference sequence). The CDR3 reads CASNPGLAGVEETQYF. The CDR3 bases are TGTGCCAGCAACCCCGGACTAGCGGGAGTGGAAGAGACCCAGTACTTC. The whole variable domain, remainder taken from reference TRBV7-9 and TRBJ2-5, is DTGVSQNPRHKITKRGQNVTFRCDPISEHNRLYWYRQTLGQGPEFLTYFQNEAQLEKSRLLSDRFSAERPKGSFSTLEIQRTEQGDSAMYLCASNPGLAGVEETQYFGPGTRLLVL.

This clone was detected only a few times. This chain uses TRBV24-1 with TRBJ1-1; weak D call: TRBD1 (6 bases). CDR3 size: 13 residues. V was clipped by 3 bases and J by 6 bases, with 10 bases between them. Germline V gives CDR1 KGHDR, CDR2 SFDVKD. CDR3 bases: TGTGCCACCAGTGATGGGACACGGGCTGAAGCTTTCTTT. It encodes CATSDGTRAEAFF.

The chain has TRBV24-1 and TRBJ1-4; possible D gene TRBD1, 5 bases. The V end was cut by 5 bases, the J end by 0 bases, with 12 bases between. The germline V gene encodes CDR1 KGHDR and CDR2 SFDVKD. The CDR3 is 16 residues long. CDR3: CATSGKGLATNEKLFF. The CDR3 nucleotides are TGTGCCACCAGTGGTAAGGGGCTAGCAACTAATGAAAAACTGTTTTTT.

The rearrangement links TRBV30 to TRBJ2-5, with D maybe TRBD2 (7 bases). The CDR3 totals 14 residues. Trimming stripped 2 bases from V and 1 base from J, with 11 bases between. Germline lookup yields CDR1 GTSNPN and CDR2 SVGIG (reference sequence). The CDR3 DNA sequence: TGTGCCTGGAGTCCGGGGGGCCCCCAAGAGACCCAGTACTTC. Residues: CAWSPGGPQETQYF.